The TCR beta chain under discussion was sequenced for a study of blood T cell repertoires in COVID-19. Generated by immunoSEQ multiplex PCR, the TCRdb table keeps only in-frame clones and is missing some. In the table there are about 110,000 clones, less than 75% of which are singletons. The CDR3 loop spans 15 amino acids. The germline V gene has CDR1 LNHDA and CDR2 SQIVND (reference sequence). V was cut by 4 bases and J by 4 bases, with 13 bases left in between. The chain recombines TRBV19 with TRBJ1-4; tentative D call: TRBD1 (5 bases). This sequence was found in a human donor with acute or convalescent COVID-19. The donor label of this sample is uncertain. Sequencing was done on a sample of peripheral blood. CDR3 in DNA: TGTGCCAGTAGTAAAGGACGGAGGGGTAATGAAAAACTGTTTTTT. This sequence encodes CASSKGRRGNEKLFF.